Following are 23 T cell receptor beta chains from one sample sequenced in a study of T cell responses to AZD1222 COVID-19 vaccine. Repertoires were generated with immunoSEQ multiplex PCR, while TCRdb's copy carries only in-frame clones and drops some. The sample contains more than 110,000 clones, 80% to 90% of which appear only once. Here the sequenced sample was peripheral blood, taken on day 0 of AZD1222 vaccination. These receptors were taken from an adult in good health.

This chain joins TRBV4-1 and TRBJ1-5; D unresolved. Germline CDR1 MGHRA, CDR2 YSYEKL. There are 15 residues in the CDR3. V was clipped by 4 bases and J by 4 bases, with 14 bases between them. DNA of the CDR3: TGCGCCAGCAGCCCGAGGGAGCAAGGGAATCAGCCCCAGCATTTT. This codes for CASSPREQGNQPQHF.

This clone showed up just a few times. The chain carries TRBV9 and TRBJ2-1, with unresolved D. The V end was cut by 0 bases, the J end by 0 bases, with 1 base between. CDR1 is SGDLS, CDR2 YYNGEE, per germline. The CDR3 extends over 13 amino acids. This CDR3 reads CASSVVSYNEQFF. DNA for the CDR3: TGTGCCAGCAGCGTAGTCTCCTACAATGAGCAGTTCTTC.

The J gene is TRBJ2-3, the V gene TRBV6-6, with unresolved D. The germline gives CDR1 MNHNY, CDR2 SVGAGI (reference sequence). Trimming removed 6 bases from V and 2 bases from J, with 6 bases in between. The CDR3 contains 12 residues. The CDR3 is CASSSPTDTQYF. As DNA, the CDR3 is TGTGCCAGCAGCTCCCCCACAGATACGCAGTATTTT.

The chain carries TRBV7-9 and TRBJ2-2, with a tentative D call TRBD1 (6 bases). Per germline, CDR1 SEHNR and CDR2 FQNEAQ (reference sequence). The CDR3 spans 15 residues. V gave up 2 bases and J gave up 4 bases, with 11 bases separating them. The CDR3 DNA reads TGTGCCAGCAGCTTAACGGCAGGGGTCACCGGGGAGCTGTTTTTT. It encodes CASSLTAGVTGELFF.

This chain uses TRBV2 with TRBJ1-1, with unresolved D. V shed 7 bases and J shed 1 base, with 13 bases lying between them. Germline assignment: CDR1 SNHLY and CDR2 FYNNEI. There are 14 residues in the CDR3. DNA for the CDR3: TGTGCCAGCACCTTTTGGCAAGAGAACACTGAAGCTTTCTTT. Protein product: CASTFWQENTEAFF.

This chain joins TRBV3-1 (or the pseudogene TRBV3-2) and TRBJ2-2; tentatively, D is TRBD1 (5 bases). V dropped 3 bases and J dropped 4 bases, with 12 bases sitting between them. Germline CDR1 is LGHDT and CDR2 is YNNKEL (reference sequence). CDR3 length: 15 residues. The CDR3 loop is CASSHRDRPTGELFF. DNA for the CDR3: TGTGCCAGCAGCCATCGCGACAGACCCACCGGGGAGCTGTTTTTT.

The gene calls are TRBV5-5 and TRBJ2-1, with 10 bases that match TRBD1. This CDR3 has 14 residues. Germline assignment: CDR1 SGHKS and CDR2 YYEKEE (reference sequence). V lost 2 bases, J lost 9 bases, and 5 bases stayed unmatched. The CDR3 sequence: CASSFGTGDSEQFF. The CDR3 region has the DNA TGTGCCAGCAGCTTCGGGACAGGGGACAGTGAGCAGTTCTTC.

The table lists this clone with a count of one. The genes are TRBV6-5 and TRBJ1-6; no definite D call. The CDR3 contains 15 residues. From germline, CDR1 is MNHEY and CDR2 SVGAGI. Trimming took 6 bases from V and 6 from J, leaving 15 bases between them. CDR3 amino acids: CASSHLVAFNSPLHF. DNA for the CDR3: TGTGCCAGCAGCCACCTAGTAGCCTTTAATTCACCCCTCCACTTT.

Only one count was recorded for this clone. The junction departs from the called germline gene at one end, perhaps through a read error. The CDR3: CASSARFLDTQYF. The CDR3 coding sequence is TGTGCCAGTAGTGCGCGGTTTTTAGATACGCAGTATTTT. The gene calls are TRBV2 and TRBJ2-3; D is ambiguous. The V gene's germline CDR1 is SNHLY and CDR2 FYNNEI. The CDR3 loop spans 13 amino acids.

The chain recombines TRBV10-3 with TRBJ2-7; D call uncertain. Deletions cut 0 bases from V and 1 base from J, with 10 bases between. The CDR3 length is 15 residues. CDR1 and CDR2 (germline): ENHRY, SYGVKD. CDR3 loop: CAISESGKGSYEQYF. The CDR3 DNA reads as TGTGCCATCAGTGAGTCTGGGAAAGGTTCCTACGAGCAGTACTTC.

The chain recombines TRBV6-5 with TRBJ1-1, with TRBD1 identical over 8 bases. The J segment lost 4 bases and the V segment lost 6 bases, leaving 10 bases of the junction unmatched. CDR1 MNHEY and CDR2 SVGAGI come from the germline V gene. The CDR3 runs 15 residues. The chain's CDR3 is CASRMTGVRGTEAFF. CDR3 nucleotide sequence: TGTGCCAGCAGGATGACAGGGGTCAGAGGCACTGAAGCTTTCTTT.

V usage is TRBV5-6 and J usage is TRBJ1-5, with 8 bases matching TRBD1. The CDR3 contains 16 residues. With 3 bases clipped from V and 2 bases from J, the junction kept 7 bases outside the gene matches. CDR1 and CDR2 from the germline V gene are SGHDT and YYEEEE. CDR3 loop: CASSSDPTGGNQPQHF. CDR3 bases: TGTGCCAGCAGCTCTGATCCGACAGGGGGCAATCAGCCCCAGCATTTT.

This clone was recorded only once. The chain links TRBV5-8 to TRBJ2-7; unclear D gene. The CDR3 consists of 13 residues. Germline V gene lookup returns CDR1 SGHTS and CDR2 YDEGEE. With 4 bases removed from V and 4 bases from J, the gap between germline ends came to 12 bases. The CDR3 region is CASSRPPSYEQYF. CDR3 sequence (DNA): TGTGCCAGCAGCCGTCCCCCGAGTTACGAGCAGTACTTC. The variable domain in full, completed from reference TRBV5-8 and TRBJ2-7, reads EAGVTQSPTHLIKTRGQQATLRCSPISGHTSVYWYQQALGLGLQFLLWYDEGEERNRGNFPPRFSGRQFPNYSSELNVNALELEDSALYLCASSRPPSYEQYFGPGTRLTVT.

This clone has a single count. The V gene is TRBV6-5, the J gene TRBJ1-2, with D unclear. The germline V and J ends were trimmed by 8 bases and 3 bases, with 7 bases remaining between them. The CDR3 consists of 11 residues. The germline V gene encodes CDR1 MNHEY and CDR2 SVGAGI. CDR3 in DNA: TGTGCCAGCGGACCGGACTATGGCTACACCTTC. Translated, it gives CASGPDYGYTF.

This rearrangement joins TRBV21-1 to TRBJ2-7; whether TRBD1, the table's D call, matches the DNA was not checked. TRBV21-1 is described as a pseudogene. This CDR3 is built from 14 residues. CDR3 in DNA: TGTGCCAGCAATGCCGGACAGGTGTCGTACGAGCAGTACTTC. Its translation is CASNAGQVSYEQYF.

V is TRBV20-1 and J is TRBJ2-1; D uncertain. CDR3 length: 11 residues. Per germline, CDR1 DFQATT and CDR2 SNEGSKA (reference sequence). Trimming stripped 6 bases from V and 4 bases from J, with 7 bases between. The CDR3 DNA reads TGCAGTGCCCTTCGTTACAATGAGCAGTTCTTC. Translating it yields CSALRYNEQFF.

V usage is TRBV29-1 and J usage is TRBJ2-3; D remains unclear. Germline lookup yields CDR1 SQVTM and CDR2 ANQGSEA. The CDR3 is made up of 16 amino acids. V was cut by 4 bases and J by 2 bases, with 19 bases left in between. CDR3 in amino acids: CSVGPLTVPPTDTQYF. The CDR3 nucleotides read TGCAGCGTTGGGCCCCTTACCGTCCCTCCCACAGATACGCAGTATTTT.

The V call is TRBV30, the J call TRBJ2-1; no clear D. V lost 2 bases and J 0 bases, leaving 11 bases between the germline ends. This CDR3 spans 15 amino acids. Germline V gives CDR1 GTSNPN, CDR2 SVGIG (reference sequence). The CDR3 DNA reads as TGTGCCTGGAGTTCGAGGAAGAGCTCCTACAATGAGCAGTTCTTC. Its protein product is CAWSSRKSSYNEQFF.

The chain links TRBV11-3 to TRBJ2-1; 7 bases map to TRBD1. V lost 1 base to trimming and J lost 1 base; unmatched junction nucleotides: 4. Germline CDR1 and CDR2: SGHNT and YENEEA. The CDR3 consists of 16 residues. For the CDR3, the DNA is TGTGCCAGCAGCTTAGGAAACAGGGGATCCTACAATGAGCAGTTCTTC. This sequence encodes CASSLGNRGSYNEQFF.

The chain recombines TRBV28 with TRBJ1-5; TRBD1 aligns across 8 bases. This CDR3 has 15 amino acids. Trimming removed 6 bases from V and 6 bases from J; junction bases left unmatched: 10. Germline lookup yields CDR1 MDHEN and CDR2 SYDVKM. DNA for the CDR3: TGTGCCAGCAGCCGAGACAGGGGAGGAAGTCAGCCCCAGCATTTT. The encoded protein is CASSRDRGGSQPQHF.

This sequence joins TRBV28 and TRBJ1-1, with a weak D call TRBD1 (6 bases). Germline loops: CDR1 MDHEN, CDR2 SYDVKM. The CDR3 has 17 amino acids. The germline V and J ends were trimmed by 3 bases and 6 bases, with 23 bases remaining between them. CDR3 sequence reads: CASSLGLTTGMGAEAFF. In DNA form, the CDR3 reads TGTGCCAGCAGTTTGGGCCTCACTACAGGGATGGGGGCTGAAGCTTTCTTT.

The rearrangement links TRBV12-3 or TRBV12-4 to TRBJ2-1, with D possibly called TRBD1 or TRBD2 (5 bases each). The V end was cut by 5 bases, the J end by 6 bases, with 11 bases between. The CDR3 extends over 13 amino acids. The CDR3 DNA reads as TGTGCCAGCAGTAACCGGGGCCCCAATGAGCAGTTCTTC. This translates into CASSNRGPNEQFF.

The rearrangement links TRBV7-2 to TRBJ2-7, with TRBD1 matching 9 bases. After removal of 5 bases from V and 1 base from J, the junction contained 9 bases not matched to a gene. The CDR3 covers 16 residues. The germline V gene has CDR1 SGHTA and CDR2 FQGNSA. CDR3: CASSKPQGALSYEQYF. The CDR3, as DNA: TGTGCCAGCAGCAAACCACAGGGGGCGCTTTCCTACGAGCAGTACTTC. Combining the CDR3 with reference TRBV7-2 and TRBJ2-7 gives the whole variable domain GAGVSQSPSNKVTEKGKDVELRCDPISGHTALYWYRQSLGQGLEFLIYFQGNSAPDKSGLPSDRFSAERTGGSVSTLTIQRTQQEDSAVYLCASSKPQGALSYEQYFGPGTRLTVT.